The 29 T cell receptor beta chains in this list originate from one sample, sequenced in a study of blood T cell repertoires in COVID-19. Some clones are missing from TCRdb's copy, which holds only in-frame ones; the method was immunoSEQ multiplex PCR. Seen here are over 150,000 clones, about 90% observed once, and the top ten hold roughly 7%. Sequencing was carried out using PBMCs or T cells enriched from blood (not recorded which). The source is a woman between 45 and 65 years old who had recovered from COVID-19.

The CDR3 region is CASSTQQGDTEAFF. The CDR3 region has the DNA TGTGCCAGCAGCACACAACAGGGGGACACTGAAGCTTTCTTT. This chain uses TRBV11-3 with TRBJ1-1; 8 nucleotides align to TRBD1. J lost 3 bases, V lost 5 bases, and 5 bases had no gene match. Germline assignment: CDR1 SGHNT and CDR2 YENEEA. The CDR3 spans 14 residues.

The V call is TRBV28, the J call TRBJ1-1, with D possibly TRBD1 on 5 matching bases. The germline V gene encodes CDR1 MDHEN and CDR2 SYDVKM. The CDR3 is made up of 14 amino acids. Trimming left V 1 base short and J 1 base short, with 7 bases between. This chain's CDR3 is CASSLLTENTEAFF. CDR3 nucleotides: TGTGCCAGCAGTTTATTGACAGAGAACACTGAAGCTTTCTTT. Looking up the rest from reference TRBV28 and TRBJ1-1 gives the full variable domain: DVKVTQSSRYLVKRTGEKVFLECVQDMDHENMFWYRQDPGLGLRLIYFSYDVKMKEKGDIPEGYSVSREKKERFSLILESASTNQTSMYLCASSLLTENTEAFFGQGTRLTVV.

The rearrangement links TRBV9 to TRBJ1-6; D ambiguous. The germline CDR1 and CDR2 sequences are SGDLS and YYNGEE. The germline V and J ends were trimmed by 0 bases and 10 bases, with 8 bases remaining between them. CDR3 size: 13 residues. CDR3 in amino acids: CASSVDLNSPLHF. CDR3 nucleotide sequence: TGTGCCAGCAGCGTAGACCTAAACTCACCCCTCCACTTT.

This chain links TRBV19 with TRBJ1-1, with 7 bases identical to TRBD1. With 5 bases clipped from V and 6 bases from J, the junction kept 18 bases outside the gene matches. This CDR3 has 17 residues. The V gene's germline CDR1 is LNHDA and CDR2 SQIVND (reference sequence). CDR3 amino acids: CASSRDSRGWKLPEAFF. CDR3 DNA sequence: TGTGCCAGTAGTCGGGACAGCCGGGGGTGGAAGTTGCCTGAAGCTTTCTTT.

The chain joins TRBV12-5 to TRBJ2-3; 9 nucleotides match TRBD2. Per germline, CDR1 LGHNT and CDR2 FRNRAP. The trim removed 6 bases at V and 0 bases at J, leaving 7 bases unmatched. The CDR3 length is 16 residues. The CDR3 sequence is CASGFTLAGSTDTQYF. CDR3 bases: TGTGCTAGTGGCTTTACACTAGCGGGTAGCACAGATACGCAGTATTTT.

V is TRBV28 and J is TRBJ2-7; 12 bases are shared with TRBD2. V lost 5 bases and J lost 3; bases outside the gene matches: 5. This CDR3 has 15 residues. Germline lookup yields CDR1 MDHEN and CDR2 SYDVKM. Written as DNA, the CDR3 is TGTGCCAGCAGTGCTAGCGGGAGGGCGATCTACGAGCAGTACTTC. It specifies CASSASGRAIYEQYF.

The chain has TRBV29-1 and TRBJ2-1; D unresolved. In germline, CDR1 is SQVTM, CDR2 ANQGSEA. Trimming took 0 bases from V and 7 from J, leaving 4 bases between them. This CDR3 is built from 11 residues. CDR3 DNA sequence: TGCAGCGTTGAAGAACAAAATGAGCAGTTCTTC. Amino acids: CSVEEQNEQFF.

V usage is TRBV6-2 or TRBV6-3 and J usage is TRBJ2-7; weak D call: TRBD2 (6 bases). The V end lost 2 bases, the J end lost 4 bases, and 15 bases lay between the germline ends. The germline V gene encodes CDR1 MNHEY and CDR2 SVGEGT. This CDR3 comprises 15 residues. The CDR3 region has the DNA TGTGCCAGCAGTTACATCCCCTCGGAGGGGTACGAGCAGTACTTC. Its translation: CASSYIPSEGYEQYF.

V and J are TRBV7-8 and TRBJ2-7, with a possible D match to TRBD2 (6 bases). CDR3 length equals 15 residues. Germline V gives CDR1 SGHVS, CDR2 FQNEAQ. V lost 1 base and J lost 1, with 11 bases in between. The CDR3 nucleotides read TGTGCCAGCAGCTTAGGCGGGATCCTTTCCTACGAGCAGTACTTC. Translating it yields CASSLGGILSYEQYF.

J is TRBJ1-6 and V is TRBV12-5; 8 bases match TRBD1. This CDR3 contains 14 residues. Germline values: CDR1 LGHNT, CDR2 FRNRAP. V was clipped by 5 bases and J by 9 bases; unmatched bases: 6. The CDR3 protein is CASGTGQGVSPLHF. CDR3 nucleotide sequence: TGTGCTAGTGGTACCGGACAGGGTGTTTCACCCCTCCACTTT.

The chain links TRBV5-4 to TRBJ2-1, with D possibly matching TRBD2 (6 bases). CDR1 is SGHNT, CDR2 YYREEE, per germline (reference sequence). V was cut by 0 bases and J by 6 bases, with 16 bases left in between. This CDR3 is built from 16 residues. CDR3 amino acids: CASSLVGVWRGNEQFF. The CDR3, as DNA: TGTGCCAGCAGCTTGGTGGGGGTCTGGAGGGGCAATGAGCAGTTCTTC.

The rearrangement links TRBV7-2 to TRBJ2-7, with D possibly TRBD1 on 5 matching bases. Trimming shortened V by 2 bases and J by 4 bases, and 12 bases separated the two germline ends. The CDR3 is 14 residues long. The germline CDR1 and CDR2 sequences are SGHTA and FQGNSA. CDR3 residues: CASSLMWQGYEQYF. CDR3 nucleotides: TGTGCCAGCAGCTTAATGTGGCAGGGTTACGAGCAGTACTTC.

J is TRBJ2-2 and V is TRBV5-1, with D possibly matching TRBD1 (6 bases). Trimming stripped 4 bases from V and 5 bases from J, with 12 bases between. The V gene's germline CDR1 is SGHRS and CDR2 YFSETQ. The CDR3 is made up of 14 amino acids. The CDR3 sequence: CASSIGQTTGELFF. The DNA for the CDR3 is TGCGCCAGCAGCATTGGACAGACGACCGGGGAGCTGTTTTTT.

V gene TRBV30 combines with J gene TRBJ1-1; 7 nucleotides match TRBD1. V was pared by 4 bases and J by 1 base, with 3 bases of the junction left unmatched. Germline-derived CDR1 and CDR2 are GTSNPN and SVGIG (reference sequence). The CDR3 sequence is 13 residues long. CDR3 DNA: TGTGCCTGGAACACAGGGGCGAACACTGAAGCTTTCTTT. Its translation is CAWNTGANTEAFF.

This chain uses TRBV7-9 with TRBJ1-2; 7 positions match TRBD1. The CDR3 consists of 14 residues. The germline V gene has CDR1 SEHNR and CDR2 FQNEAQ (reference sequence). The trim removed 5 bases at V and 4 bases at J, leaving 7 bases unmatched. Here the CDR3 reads CASSLTGAGYGYTF. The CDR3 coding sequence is TGTGCCAGCAGCCTAACAGGGGCGGGCTATGGCTACACCTTC.

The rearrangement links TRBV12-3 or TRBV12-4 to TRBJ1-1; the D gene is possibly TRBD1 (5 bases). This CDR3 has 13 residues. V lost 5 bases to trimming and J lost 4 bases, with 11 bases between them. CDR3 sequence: CASSQGLSTEAFF. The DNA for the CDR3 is TGTGCCAGCAGTCAGGGATTGAGCACTGAAGCTTTCTTT.

The CDR3 loop reads CASSAILAFANYGYTF. The DNA for the CDR3 is TGTGCCAGCAGCGCCATTTTGGCTTTCGCTAACTATGGCTACACCTTC. This rearrangement joins TRBV11-1 to TRBJ1-2; D gene ambiguous. V lost 5 bases to trimming and J lost 0 bases, with 16 bases between them. The germline V gene encodes CDR1 SGHAT and CDR2 FQDESV (reference sequence). CDR3 length equals 16 residues.

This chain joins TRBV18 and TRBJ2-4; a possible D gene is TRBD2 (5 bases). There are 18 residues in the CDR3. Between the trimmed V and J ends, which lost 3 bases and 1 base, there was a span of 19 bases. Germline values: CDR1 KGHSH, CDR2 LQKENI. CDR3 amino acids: CASSPAAQAGPAKNIQYF. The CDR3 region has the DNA TGTGCCAGCTCACCGGCCGCCCAGGCGGGTCCCGCCAAAAACATTCAGTACTTC.

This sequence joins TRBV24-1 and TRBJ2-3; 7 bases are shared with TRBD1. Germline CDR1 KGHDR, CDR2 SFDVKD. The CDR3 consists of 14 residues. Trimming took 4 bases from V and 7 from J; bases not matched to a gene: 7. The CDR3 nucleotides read TGTGCCACCAGTGACTACGGACAGGCCTATACGCAGTATTTT. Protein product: CATSDYGQAYTQYF.

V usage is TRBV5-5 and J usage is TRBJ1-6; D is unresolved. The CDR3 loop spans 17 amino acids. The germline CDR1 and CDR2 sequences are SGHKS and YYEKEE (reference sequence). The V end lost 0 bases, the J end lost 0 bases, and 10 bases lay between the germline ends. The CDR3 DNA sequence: TGTGCCAGCAGCTTGGGAGGGCTTAGCTCCTATAATTCACCCCTCCACTTT. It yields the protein CASSLGGLSSYNSPLHF.

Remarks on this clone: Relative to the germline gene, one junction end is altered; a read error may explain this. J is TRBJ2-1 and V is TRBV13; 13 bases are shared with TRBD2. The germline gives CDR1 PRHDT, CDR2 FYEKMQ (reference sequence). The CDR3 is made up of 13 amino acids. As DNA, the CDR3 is TGTGCCAGCAGCGGTCTACTAGCGGGAGGGAAAATCTTC. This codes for CASSGLLAGGKIF.

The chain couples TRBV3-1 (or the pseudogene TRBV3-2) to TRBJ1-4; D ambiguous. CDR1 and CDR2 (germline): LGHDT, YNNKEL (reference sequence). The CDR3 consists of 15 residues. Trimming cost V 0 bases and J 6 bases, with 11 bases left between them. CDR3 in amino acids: CASSQDPGEDEKLFF. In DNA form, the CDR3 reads TGTGCCAGCAGCCAAGATCCCGGGGAGGATGAAAAACTGTTTTTT.

The CDR3 DNA follows: TGTGCCAGCTCAAGGGGGAGCTCCTACGAGCAGTACTTC. Translating it yields CASSRGSSYEQYF. The genes are TRBV6-6 and TRBJ2-7, with D tentatively TRBD1 (6 bases). V was shortened by 8 bases and J by 0 bases, with 11 bases between the two germline ends. This CDR3 spans 13 amino acids. CDR1 is MNHNY, CDR2 SVGAGI, per germline (reference sequence).

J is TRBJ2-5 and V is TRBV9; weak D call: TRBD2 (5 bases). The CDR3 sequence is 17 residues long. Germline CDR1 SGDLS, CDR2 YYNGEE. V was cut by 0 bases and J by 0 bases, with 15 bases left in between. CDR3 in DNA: TGTGCCAGCAGCGTAGGCGGAACGGGAAAGTACCAAGAGACCCAGTACTTC. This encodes CASSVGGTGKYQETQYF. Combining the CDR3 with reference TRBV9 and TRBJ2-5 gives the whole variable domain DSGVTQTPKHLITATGQRVTLRCSPRSGDLSVYWYQQSLDQGLQFLIQYYNGEERAKGNILERFSAQQFPDLHSELNLSSLELGDSALYFCASSVGGTGKYQETQYFGPGTRLLVL.

This CDR3 reads CASTGLFYNEQFF. The DNA for the CDR3 is TGTGCCAGCACGGGACTCTTTTACAATGAGCAGTTCTTC. This rearrangement joins TRBV12-3 or TRBV12-4 to TRBJ2-1; D is possibly TRBD2 (6 bases). V was shortened by 7 bases and J by 4 bases, with 11 bases between the two germline ends. The CDR3 loop spans 13 amino acids.

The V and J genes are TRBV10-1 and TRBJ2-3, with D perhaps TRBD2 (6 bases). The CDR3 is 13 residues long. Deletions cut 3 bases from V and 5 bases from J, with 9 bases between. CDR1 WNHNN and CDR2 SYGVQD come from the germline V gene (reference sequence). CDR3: CASSEGGLDTQYF. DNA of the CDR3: TGCGCCAGCAGTGAAGGAGGGTTAGATACGCAGTATTTT.

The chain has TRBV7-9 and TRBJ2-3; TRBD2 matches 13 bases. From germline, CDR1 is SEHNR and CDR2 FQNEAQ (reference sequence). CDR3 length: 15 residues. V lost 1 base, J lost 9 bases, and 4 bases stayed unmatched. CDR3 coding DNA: TGTGCCAGCAGCTTAGTCGGACTAGCGGGAGAAACGCAGTATTTT. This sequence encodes CASSLVGLAGETQYF.

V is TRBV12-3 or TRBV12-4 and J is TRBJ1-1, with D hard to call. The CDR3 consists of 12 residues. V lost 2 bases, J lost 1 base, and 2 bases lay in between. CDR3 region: CASSLQNTEAFF. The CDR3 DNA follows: TGTGCCAGCAGTTTACAGAACACTGAAGCTTTCTTT.

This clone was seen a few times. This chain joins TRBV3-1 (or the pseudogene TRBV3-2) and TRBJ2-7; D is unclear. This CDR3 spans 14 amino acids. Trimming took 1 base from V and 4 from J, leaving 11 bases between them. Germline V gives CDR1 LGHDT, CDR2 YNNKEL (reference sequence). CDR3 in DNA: TGTGCCAGCAGCCAAGCACAACAGTATTACGAGCAGTACTTC. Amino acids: CASSQAQQYYEQYF.